This TCR beta chain was identified in a study of post-analysis software for immune sequencing data. Overall study: Patients had relapsing-remitting, secondary progressive or progressive-relapsing multiple sclerosis; some lacked subtype.

Regarding the study as a whole: TRBV5-6, TRBV5-1 and TRBV20-1 belonged to a set of about 5 TRBV segments that were more frequent in patients than controls. Controls had significantly higher normalized Chao1 diversity than multiple sclerosis patients. F measure clustering grouped samples strongly by preparation batch.

Every TCR beta cDNA library bore unique molecular identifiers. TCRdb analysed the PCR reads with MiXCR anew, one entry per CDR3 protein. The sample yields more than 500,000 distinct CDR3 sequences, 30% to 40% seen once. The CDR3 is 15 amino acids. J was trimmed by 7 bases and V by 3 bases; bases with no gene match: 9. Germline V CDR1 and CDR2: SGHTA, FQGTGA. As for this clonotype: The antigen is not known.

The chain carries TRBV7-3 and TRBJ2-1; 7 bases map to TRBD2. Input material: blood. This receptor was taken from a girl younger than 18 with multiple sclerosis. The CDR3 nucleotides are TGTGCCAGCAGCTTCATCGGCGGGGGATCAAATGAGCAGTTCTTC. It encodes CASSFIGGGSNEQFF.